What follows is one T cell receptor beta chain and its context. CDR1 and CDR2 (germline): SGHVS, FNYEAQ. The J segment lost 7 bases and the V segment lost 2 bases, leaving 6 bases of the junction unmatched. This CDR3 comprises 15 residues. This sample is part of a study of T cells in tumors after PD-1 blockade. Using immunoSEQ multiplex PCR, the repertoire was profiled, and TCRdb retains in-frame clones only, with some absent. The sample consists of roughly 3,500 clones, roughly two thirds of them appearing once. Sample: tumor tissue, taken before anti-PD-1 treatment. This chain links TRBV7-6 with TRBJ2-7; 12 bases map to TRBD1. The source is a human donor with basal cell carcinoma. This chain's CDR3 is CASSLWGQGAREQYF. Here the CDR3 DNA reads TGTGCCAGCAGCTTATGGGGACAGGGGGCACGTGAGCAGTACTTC.